A single sample is the source of the 21 T cell receptor beta chains below, sequenced in a study of blood T cell repertoires in COVID-19. Measured with immunoSEQ multiplex PCR; TCRdb has only the in-frame clones, and not every one. The sample records 250,000 to 350,000 clones, around 85% being singletons. The sequencing sample was made of peripheral blood. The receptor set was obtained from a woman aged 45-65 years with active or convalescent COVID-19.

The chain links TRBV10-3 to TRBJ1-6; tentative D call: TRBD1 (5 bases). V gave up 5 bases and J gave up 8 bases, with 13 bases separating them. CDR3 size: 14 residues. Germline V gene lookup returns CDR1 ENHRY and CDR2 SYGVKD. DNA of the CDR3: TGTGCCATCAGTCAGGGTGGGGATTATTCACCCCTCCACTTT. It specifies CAISQGGDYSPLHF.

This chain links TRBV20-1 with TRBJ2-7; D might be TRBD2 (6 bases). The V end lost 7 bases, the J end lost 4 bases, and 11 bases lay between the germline ends. The CDR3 sequence is 11 residues long. Germline V gene data show CDR1 as DFQATT and CDR2 as SNEGSKA (reference sequence). The CDR3 DNA follows: TGCAGTGGGACTACCCAATACGAGCAGTACTTC. It translates to CSGTTQYEQYF.

The chain carries TRBV10-3 and TRBJ2-1, with TRBD2 matching 7 bases. V lost 4 bases, J lost 7 bases, and 10 bases stayed unmatched. The CDR3 loop spans 15 amino acids. In germline, CDR1 is ENHRY, CDR2 SYGVKD. Here the CDR3 DNA reads TGTGCCATCAGTGCCCTTGGCGCGGGAGTGAATGAGCAGTTCTTC. It yields the protein CAISALGAGVNEQFF.

The V call is TRBV30, the J call TRBJ2-3, with 10 bases lining up with TRBD2. The germline gives CDR1 GTSNPN, CDR2 SVGIG (reference sequence). CDR3 length: 16 amino acids. V lost 3 bases to trimming and J lost 10 bases; unmatched junction nucleotides: 16. CDR3 residues: CAWRRAHGVAGGSQYF. The CDR3 bases are TGTGCCTGGAGAAGGGCCCATGGAGTAGCGGGAGGTTCGCAGTATTTT.

The chain combines TRBV15 with TRBJ2-5, with D possibly TRBD2 on 6 matching bases. The germline gives CDR1 LNHNV, CDR2 YYDKDF (reference sequence). CDR3 length: 14 amino acids. The V gene lost 5 bases and the J gene lost 3 bases, with 13 bases spanning the gap. The CDR3 spells CATSPGLTEETQYF. The DNA for the CDR3 is TGTGCCACCAGCCCCGGACTAACAGAAGAGACCCAGTACTTC.

V and J are TRBV7-9 and TRBJ1-5; no clear D. Germline assignment: CDR1 SEHNR and CDR2 FQNEAQ (reference sequence). With 0 bases removed from V and 7 bases from J, the gap between germline ends came to 7 bases. The CDR3 sequence is 13 residues long. The CDR3 DNA is TGTGCCAGCAGCTTAGCGATGGAGCAGCCCCAGCATTTT. Its protein is CASSLAMEQPQHF.

The chain links TRBV27 to TRBJ1-1; D may be TRBD1 (5 bases). The V gene lost 0 bases and the J gene lost 0 bases, with 8 bases spanning the gap. The CDR3 totals 15 residues. Germline lookup yields CDR1 MNHEY and CDR2 SMNVEV (reference sequence). The CDR3 nucleotides are TGTGCCAGCAGTTTATCGAGCAGGGTGAACACTGAAGCTTTCTTT. This encodes CASSLSSRVNTEAFF.

This clone showed up just once. The chain uses TRBV10-3 and TRBJ2-7; TRBD1 aligns across 8 bases. There are 15 residues in the CDR3. V gave up 0 bases and J gave up 3 bases; unmatched junction bases: 4. The V gene's germline CDR1 is ENHRY and CDR2 SYGVKD. CDR3 nucleotides: TGTGCCATCAGTGAGTCGACAGGGGCCCTCTACGAGCAGTACTTC. Protein: CAISESTGALYEQYF.

The chain employs TRBV7-3 and TRBJ1-2, with TRBD1 matching 10 bases. Germline CDR1 reads SGHTA; CDR2 reads FQGTGA. The CDR3 is made up of 19 amino acids. J lost 5 bases, V lost 4 bases, and 19 bases had no gene match. CDR3 sequence (DNA): TGTGCCAGCAGCTACCCTGGACCGGGACAGGGGTTATTTTTTTATGGCTACACCTTC. Its protein is CASSYPGPGQGLFFYGYTF.

A few counts support this clone. The V call is TRBV6-5, the J call TRBJ2-3; D may be TRBD2 (5 bases). The germline V and J ends were trimmed by 8 bases and 3 bases, with 18 bases remaining between them. The germline CDR1 and CDR2 sequences are MNHEY and SVGAGI. The CDR3 runs 15 residues. The CDR3 reads CASDRGLAGTDTQYF. The CDR3 coding sequence is TGTGCCAGCGATAGAGGTCTAGCCGGAACAGATACGCAGTATTTT.

In this sample, this clone turned up once. J is TRBJ2-3 and V is TRBV5-4; D remains unclear. Germline V gene data show CDR1 as SGHNT and CDR2 as YYREEE (reference sequence). The CDR3 loop spans 17 amino acids. Trimming shortened V by 2 bases and J by 7 bases, and 23 bases separated the two germline ends. The CDR3 coding sequence is TGTGCCAGCAGCTTTTTCTCCGGTGCGACGACACATAATACGCAGTATTTT. Encoded protein: CASSFFSGATTHNTQYF.

The chain combines TRBV5-1 with TRBJ1-3; no firm D call. This CDR3 is 13 amino acids long. Deletions cut 0 bases from V and 6 bases from J, with 7 bases between. CDR1 is SGHRS, CDR2 YFSETQ, per germline. In DNA form, the CDR3 reads TGCGCCAGCAGCTTGGGGAGTGAAAACACCATATATTTT. Its protein product is CASSLGSENTIYF. Full variable domain (missing parts from reference TRBV5-1 and TRBJ1-3): KAGVTQTPRYLIKTRGQQVTLSCSPISGHRSVSWYQQTPGQGLQFLFEYFSETQRNKGNFPGRFSGRQFSNSRSEMNVSTLELGDSALYLCASSLGSENTIYFGEGSWLTVV.

This chain joins TRBV13 and TRBJ2-7; 7 nucleotides match TRBD1. V was clipped by 4 bases and J by 5 bases; unmatched bases: 5. Germline V lookup: CDR1 PRHDT, CDR2 FYEKMQ (reference sequence). The CDR3 sequence is 13 residues long. CDR3 region: CASSSTGIDEQYF. The CDR3 DNA is TGTGCCAGCAGCTCGACAGGGATTGACGAGCAGTACTTC.

The chain is built from TRBV30 and TRBJ1-1, with D maybe TRBD1 (5 bases). Germline V gives CDR1 GTSNPN, CDR2 SVGIG (reference sequence). This CDR3 region has 13 residues. V was cut by 2 bases and J by 4 bases, with 11 bases left in between. CDR3 bases: TGTGCCTGGAGTCAGGGCGGAACCACTGAAGCTTTCTTT. Translation: CAWSQGGTTEAFF.

The V and J genes are TRBV5-8 and TRBJ2-5; 7 bases match TRBD2. Trimming took 0 bases from V and 5 from J; bases not matched to a gene: 10. This CDR3 region has 16 residues. Germline-derived CDR1 and CDR2 are SGHTS and YDEGEE. The CDR3 loop is CASSLGSGGRAETQYF. CDR3 sequence (DNA): TGTGCCAGCAGCTTGGGATCCGGGGGGAGGGCCGAGACCCAGTACTTC. Full variable domain (remainder filled in from reference TRBV5-8 and TRBJ2-5): EAGVTQSPTHLIKTRGQQATLRCSPISGHTSVYWYQQALGLGLQFLLWYDEGEERNRGNFPPRFSGRQFPNYSSELNVNALELEDSALYLCASSLGSGGRAETQYFGPGTRLLVL.

The chain carries TRBV19 and TRBJ2-2, with D possibly matching TRBD1 (7 bases). Germline lookup yields CDR1 LNHDA and CDR2 SQIVND (reference sequence). The CDR3 is 19 residues long. The V and J ends lost 3 bases and 1 base respectively, with 21 bases between them. Here the CDR3 reads CASSIQIWRQGGNTGELFF. The CDR3 coding sequence is TGTGCCAGTAGTATTCAAATATGGCGTCAGGGGGGGAACACCGGGGAGCTGTTTTTT.

The rearrangement links TRBV7-8 to TRBJ2-7; D call uncertain. The germline CDR1 and CDR2 sequences are SGHVS and FQNEAQ. V was pared by 8 bases and J by 1 base, with 12 bases between. This CDR3 has 13 residues. CDR3 loop: CASVPKFSYEQYF. In DNA form, the CDR3 reads TGTGCCAGCGTCCCTAAGTTTTCCTACGAGCAGTACTTC.

The chain has TRBV13 and TRBJ1-2; D remains unclear. CDR1 PRHDT and CDR2 FYEKMQ come from the germline V gene (reference sequence). V lost 2 bases to trimming and J lost 4 bases, with 11 bases between them. The CDR3 length is 14 residues. CDR3 loop: CASSLIQSLYGYTF. The CDR3 bases are TGTGCCAGCAGCTTAATACAGAGTCTCTATGGCTACACCTTC.

For the CDR3, the DNA is TGTGCCAGCAGTGACTCACCGGGACTGAGCACAGATACGCAGTATTTT. As protein: CASSDSPGLSTDTQYF. This chain links TRBV2 with TRBJ2-3; D might be TRBD2 (6 bases). Trimming took 3 bases from V and 0 from J, leaving 13 bases between them. There are 16 residues in the CDR3. The germline gives CDR1 SNHLY, CDR2 FYNNEI.

V gene TRBV30 combines with J gene TRBJ1-5; no clear D. The germline gives CDR1 GTSNPN, CDR2 SVGIG (reference sequence). The CDR3 runs to 14 residues. Deletions cut 1 base from V and 5 bases from J, with 12 bases between. CDR3: CAWSALRGDQPQHF. DNA of the CDR3: TGTGCCTGGAGTGCCCTTCGGGGAGATCAGCCCCAGCATTTT.

This clone came up many times. The rearrangement links TRBV3-1 (or the pseudogene TRBV3-2) to TRBJ2-7; perhaps TRBD2 as D (5 bases). Per the germline V gene, CDR1 is LGHDT and CDR2 is YNNKEL (reference sequence). V lost 2 bases to trimming and J lost 6 bases, with 8 bases between them. The CDR3 is 12 amino acids. CDR3 amino acids: CASSQLEGEQYF. The DNA of the CDR3 is TGTGCCAGCAGCCAATTAGAGGGCGAGCAGTACTTC.